The sequence of this T cell receptor beta chain was determined in a study of shared clonotypes between healthy human individuals. The study's findings and limits: For naive CD4 cells, 4.5% to 6.5% of clonotypes were shared across a handful of donors.

Points on this clone: Its antigen is currently unknown.

All participating donors were Caucasian adults from Nashville, Tennessee. In germline, CDR1 is LNHNV, CDR2 YYDKDF (reference sequence). Trimming cost V 1 base and J 1 base, with 8 bases left between them. This CDR3 spans 16 amino acids. Each subset's genomic DNA was shared equally among a number of immunoSEQ plates. The table came from immunoSEQ multiplex PCR; TCRdb's copy has only in-frame clones and leaves some out. Of 650,000 to 800,000 clones listed, approximately 72% are singletons. This receptor was obtained from a woman in her 30s in good health. The rearrangement joins TRBV15 to TRBJ2-6; the D is unclear. The sample comprised memory CD4+ T cells sorted from blood. Subset specified: CD45RA-negative fraction. Here the CDR3 reads CATSRARRSGANVLTF. CDR3 coding DNA: TGTGCCACCAGCAGAGCCCGGCGGTCTGGGGCCAACGTCCTGACTTTC.